This TCR beta chain derives from a study of yellow fever vaccine responses in identical twins (dated by TCRdb to 2017 to 2018). About the study as a whole: In the study, vaccine-responding T cell clones were precisely tracked in identical twins. The full study reports these points: According to the authors, the vaccine-induced T cell response in identical twins seemed to be partly convergent and partly specific to each individual.

CDR1 and CDR2, looked up from the germline V gene, are SQVTM and ANQGSEA. From its cysteine to its phenylalanine, the CDR3 spans 15 amino acids. Just CDR3 DNA is preserved here, 45 bases in frame from base 1. V is pruned by 3 bases and J by 0 bases, leaving 3 bases of the junction without a gene match. Details on this clonotype: There is no known antigen for this receptor. Base qualities are not recorded, but no much larger clone differs from it by a single base.

The method behind the library was RT-PCR. The sequencing machine was an Illumina HiSeq 2500. The public reads were reprocessed in TCRdb via fastp at Q25 and MiXCR, keeping in-frame beta chains. For every CDR3 protein sequence, its rows merge into one entry that carries the most common genes and DNA. Here the sample has around 18,000 distinct CDR3 sequences; roughly 60% occur a single time. The ten most abundant clones make up more than 7.5% of the sample. This TCR came from a woman younger than 30 who received the yellow fever vaccine. Donor details come from another sample of the same person, matched by shared clones. Sequences were derived from T cells from blood (PBMCs), unsorted or a sorted subset (not recorded which), sampled before or after yellow fever vaccination (not recorded which). The receptor chain draws on TRBV29-1 and TRBJ2-1, with 9 bases aligning to TRBD1. The DNA reads as follows: TGCAGCGTTGACCCGGGACAGGGCTCCTACAATGAGCAGTTCTTC. It is translated as CSVDPGQGSYNEQFF.